The source of this T cell receptor beta chain is a study of T cells in Graves' hyperthyroidism and ophthalmopathy. Many counts were recorded for this clonotype. Its specificity is not known. Germline-derived CDR1 and CDR2 are SNHLY and FYNNEI. This CDR3 is 14 amino acids long. V trimming: 7 bases; J trimming: 8 bases; junction bases outside the gene matches: 9. Broader study findings: Blood held most thyroid clonotypes expanded above 0.001 frequency. Progression to ophthalmopathy was predicted a median of roughly 6.6 months early.

Diagnostic assessment was based on clinical symptoms, serum thyroxine and TRAb, thyroid ultrasound and orbital computed tomography. Researchers took RNA transcripts and amplified the TCR beta CDR3 regions from them. TCR CDR3 underwent first-round RT-PCR with the HTBI primer set. Via MiXCR, TCRdb re-called the multiplex PCR reads, giving one row per CDR3 protein. The data hold roughly 380,000 distinct CDR3 sequences, with more than 11% observed a single time. The genes are TRBV2 and TRBJ2-1; 9 nucleotides match TRBD1. This sequence was found in a woman aged 55-70 years with Graves' hyperthyroidism. The specimen sequenced was blood. In DNA form, the CDR3 reads TGTGCCAGCATGATGGACAGGGGCCGGTATGAGCAGTTCTTC. Protein: CASMMDRGRYEQFF.